This TCR beta chain was documented in a study of blood T cells in healthy people across ages. As for this clonotype: Its specificity is not known.

Study conclusions and caveats: In these data, TCR beta diversity tracked strongly with naive T cell percentage.

Then a second PCR, running roughly 7 to 11 cycles, was carried out with a sample-barcoded 5' primer and a J-beta primer mix. MiXCR was run by TCRdb on the 5' RACE reads, yielding one entry per CDR3 protein. The data show over 500,000 distinct CDR3 sequences, roughly a quarter seen once. V dropped 0 bases and J dropped 4 bases, with 8 bases sitting between them. Germline V lookup: CDR1 SGDLS, CDR2 YYNGEE. This CDR3 has 14 residues. This sample also appeared in a second study, on T cells of mothers and their children. According to that study: Pairs that are related and pairs that are unrelated have TCR recombination output shaped similarly by thymic selection.

This clonotype was obtained from a boy younger than 10 in good health. The chain joins TRBV9 to TRBJ2-1; D unresolved. Sequencing used blood. The CDR3 loop reads CASSVESRYNEQFF. CDR3 coding DNA: TGTGCCAGCAGCGTAGAATCCAGATACAATGAGCAGTTCTTC.